The 5 T cell receptor beta chains below all came from one sample that was sequenced in a study of vaccination and CD4 T cells after COVID-19 (dated 2022 in TCRdb). Antigens for these TCRs are unknown. Taken with the paper, the label for treatment or condition translates to: roughly 10-day PBMC culture with coronavirus spike peptide pools or control peptides (ViraFEST assay). Library method: PCR. Reads for this sample came from an Illumina iSeq 100. At the Johns Hopkins FTIC core, DNA from the cultured CD4+ T cells underwent TCR sequencing with the Oncomine TCR Beta short-read assay. TCRdb handled the public reads itself, with Q25 trimming in fastp and clone calling in MiXCR, and kept productive beta chains. Each entry merges the rows of one CDR3 protein and shows their most common DNA and genes. Within this sample are thousands of distinct CDR3 sequences, with around 50% of them counted one time only. The leading ten clones occupy over 20% of the sample.

Source material: CD4+ T cells from blood, cultured in vitro. The source of these receptors is a human donor who had recovered from COVID-19.

The V call is TRBV10-3, the J call TRBJ1-2; tentatively, D is TRBD1 (6 bases). In germline, CDR1 is ENHRY, CDR2 SYGVKD. Trimming took 2 bases from V and 4 from J, leaving 8 bases between them. The CDR3 sequence is 13 residues long. CDR3 residues: CAISEGQPYGYTF. The CDR3 DNA is TGTGCCATCAGTGAGGGACAGCCCTATGGCTACACCTTC.

The chain employs TRBV6-1 and TRBJ2-3, with TRBD1 matching over 9 bases. The CDR3 totals 16 residues. CDR1 MNHNS and CDR2 SASEGT come from the germline V gene. Trimming at V came to 5 bases and at J to 4 bases, leaving 10 bases not matched to a gene. CDR3: CASSKHPGQGPDTQYF. The DNA of the CDR3 is TGTGCCAGCAGTAAACACCCGGGACAGGGTCCAGATACGCAGTATTTT.

J is TRBJ2-1 and V is TRBV7-2; 7 bases match TRBD2. The CDR3 length is 16 residues. The V gene's germline CDR1 is SGHTA and CDR2 FQGNSA. V trimming: 4 bases; J trimming: 2 bases; junction bases outside the gene matches: 8. The CDR3 sequence: CASSSRRGLTYNEQFF. CDR3 DNA: TGTGCCAGCAGCTCGCGTAGGGGACTAACCTACAATGAGCAGTTCTTC.

This clonotype was detected only a few times. The chain carries TRBV20-1 and TRBJ1-5, with D uncertain. CDR3 length: 11 residues. Germline V gives CDR1 DFQATT, CDR2 SNEGSKA (reference sequence). The V end was cut by 5 bases, the J end by 11 bases, with 13 bases between. The CDR3 reads CSAALEATQHF. CDR3 DNA: TGCAGTGCTGCCTTAGAAGCTACCCAGCATTTT.

The chain is built from TRBV7-2 and TRBJ1-5; TRBD1 might be the D (5 bases). Germline CDR1 SGHTA, CDR2 FQGNSA. V was clipped by 2 bases and J by 5 bases, with 7 bases between them. CDR3 length equals 13 residues. The DNA for the CDR3 is TGTGCCAGCAGCTTAAGGGGACATCAGCCCCAGCATTTT. Translation gives CASSLRGHQPQHF.